This is a list of T cell receptor beta chains from one sample in a study of blood T cell repertoires in COVID-19. Libraries were prepared by immunoSEQ multiplex PCR; TCRdb keeps only in-frame clonotypes and omits some of them. Among 60,000 to 95,000 clones listed, under 95% were seen once. Sequenced input: peripheral blood. The source is a human donor in a cohort sampled during active COVID-19. The CDR3 runs from the conserved cysteine through the conserved F or W. Fields, in order: D gene, V gene, J gene, clone size, CDR3 protein, CDR3 DNA. A D gene is named only where the DNA matches it firmly. Expanded clones are given a class, and other clones once, few, many or no size at all.

NA,TRBV5-1,TRBJ1-6,NA,CASSTRQAGNSPLHF,TGCGCCAGCAGCACCCGACAGGCCGGTAATTCACCCCTCCACTTT
NA,TRBV7-3,TRBJ2-1,NA,CASSSPGLYNEQFF,TGTGCCAGCAGCTCTCCGGGACTCTACAATGAGCAGTTCTTC
NA,TRBV3-1/TRBV3-2,TRBJ1-2,NA,CASSHAPGDYGYTF,TGTGCCAGCAGCCACGCACCGGGAGACTATGGCTACACCTTC
TRBD2,TRBV7-8,TRBJ2-5,NA,CASSPMGERGGLETQYF,TGTGCCAGCAGTCCCATGGGCGAGCGGGGGGGCCTAGAGACCCAGTACTTC
TRBD1,TRBV7-9,TRBJ2-1,NA,CASSRDRASYNEQFF,TGTGCCAGCAGCCGGGACAGGGCCTCCTACAATGAGCAGTTCTTC
TRBD2,TRBV5-4,TRBJ2-1,NA,CASSLEASGGVGYEQFF,TGTGCCAGCAGCTTGGAGGCTAGCGGGGGGGTAGGGTATGAGCAGTTCTTC
TRBD2,TRBV7-2,TRBJ2-5,NA,CASSLEGLAGEETQYF,TGTGCCAGCAGCTTAGAAGGACTAGCGGGGGAAGAGACCCAGTACTTC
TRBD1,TRBV7-9,TRBJ1-2,NA,CASSTGQGIGGYTF,TGTGCCAGCAGCACGGGACAGGGAATTGGCGGCTACACCTTC
NA,TRBV6-4,TRBJ2-3,NA,CASSDTGGGTDTQYF,TGTGCCAGCAGTGACACTGGGGGCGGCACAGATACGCAGTATTTT
NA,TRBV18,TRBJ2-7,NA,CASSPQGMNYEQYF,TGTGCCAGCTCACCACAGGGGATGAACTACGAGCAGTACTTC
TRBD1,TRBV4-2,TRBJ1-1,NA,CASSQGGDRAHTEAFF,TGTGCCAGCAGCCAAGGGGGGGACAGGGCTCACACTGAAGCTTTCTTT
TRBD2,TRBV11-2,TRBJ2-2,NA,CASSFSSGGAITGELFF,TGTGCCAGCAGCTTCTCGAGCGGGGGGGCGATCACCGGGGAGCTGTTTTTT
NA,TRBV5-1,TRBJ2-7,NA,CASTPGGSYEQYF,TGCGCCAGCACCCCTGGGGGGTCCTACGAGCAGTACTTC
NA,TRBV9,TRBJ2-5,NA,CASSVSGEETQYF,TGTGCCAGCAGCGTATCAGGGGAAGAGACCCAGTACTTC
NA,TRBV7-2,TRBJ1-6,NA,CASSSDSYNSPLHF,TGTGCCAGCAGCTCCGACAGTTATAATTCACCCCTCCACTTT
TRBD1,TRBV5-1,TRBJ1-1,NA,CASSSWTGLMGLNTEAFF,TGCGCCAGCAGTTCTTGGACAGGGTTAATGGGGCTGAACACTGAAGCTTTCTTT
TRBD2,TRBV7-2,TRBJ2-5,NA,CASSTRLAGGETQYF,TGTGCCAGCAGCACCAGACTAGCGGGGGGGGAGACCCAGTACTTC
TRBD1,TRBV29-1,TRBJ1-1,NA,CSVSPTGSPLMNTEAFF,TGCAGCGTTAGCCCGACAGGGAGTCCCCTCATGAACACTGAAGCTTTCTTT
NA,TRBV29-1,TRBJ1-2,NA,CSVGVGLDSYGYTF,TGCAGCGTTGGGGTTGGTTTAGACAGCTATGGCTACACCTTC
NA,TRBV6-5,TRBJ1-2,NA,CASTRGSNYGYTF,TGTGCCAGCACCAGGGGCAGTAACTATGGCTACACCTTC
NA,TRBV5-1,TRBJ1-2,NA,CASSTRTANYGYTF,TGCGCCAGCAGCACTAGGACGGCTAACTATGGCTACACCTTC
TRBD2,TRBV7-2,TRBJ2-1,NA,CASSPHSPRTSGGNEQFF,TGTGCCAGCAGCCCCCACTCCCCTCGGACTAGCGGGGGGAATGAGCAGTTCTTC
TRBD2,TRBV5-6,TRBJ2-7,NA,CASSVERRGSSYEQYF,TGTGCCAGCAGTGTAGAACGGCGGGGGAGCTCCTACGAGCAGTACTTC
TRBD1,TRBV5-8,TRBJ2-7,NA,CASSLPGQGTYEQYF,TGTGCCAGCAGCTTACCGGGACAGGGCACCTACGAGCAGTACTTC
NA,TRBV15,TRBJ2-1,medium-sized,CATSRDNTLQYYNEQFF,TGTGCCACCAGCAGAGATAACACCTTACAGTACTACAATGAGCAGTTCTTC
TRBD1,TRBV4-1,TRBJ1-6,NA,CASSRQTGVNSPLHF,TGCGCCAGCAGCCGACAGACAGGGGTTAATTCACCCCTCCACTTT
TRBD1,TRBV7-3,TRBJ1-5,NA,CASSQGGNQPQHF,TGTGCCAGCAGCCAGGGGGGCAATCAGCCCCAGCATTTT
NA,TRBV7-9,TRBJ1-1,NA,CASSLGQNTEAFF,TGTGCCAGCAGCCTAGGGCAGAACACTGAAGCTTTCTTT
TRBD1,TRBV19,TRBJ1-1,NA,CASSIETGGTNTEAFF,TGTGCCAGTAGTATAGAGACAGGGGGAACTAACACTGAAGCTTTCTTT
TRBD2,TRBV9,TRBJ2-2,NA,CASSVFSTGGANTGELFF,TGTGCCAGCAGCGTCTTTTCCACCGGGGGGGCAAACACCGGGGAGCTGTTTTTT
NA,TRBV7-2,TRBJ1-1,NA,CASSRDSLEAFF,TGTGCCAGCAGCAGAGACAGCCTCGAAGCTTTCTTT
NA,TRBV29-1,TRBJ2-7,once,CSAEAQGGNEQYF,TGCAGCGCCGAGGCCCAGGGGGGTAACGAGCAGTACTTC
TRBD1,TRBV18,TRBJ2-6,NA,CASSPMRQGIPGANVLTF,TGTGCCAGCTCACCAATGCGACAGGGGATTCCTGGGGCCAACGTCCTGACTTTC
TRBD1,TRBV18,TRBJ2-5,NA,CASSPRTGAEETQYF,TGTGCCAGCTCACCTCGGACAGGGGCCGAAGAGACCCAGTACTTC
TRBD2,TRBV5-1,TRBJ2-1,NA,CASSLALAGSYNEQFF,TGCGCCAGCAGCTTGGCACTAGCGGGCTCCTACAATGAGCAGTTCTTC